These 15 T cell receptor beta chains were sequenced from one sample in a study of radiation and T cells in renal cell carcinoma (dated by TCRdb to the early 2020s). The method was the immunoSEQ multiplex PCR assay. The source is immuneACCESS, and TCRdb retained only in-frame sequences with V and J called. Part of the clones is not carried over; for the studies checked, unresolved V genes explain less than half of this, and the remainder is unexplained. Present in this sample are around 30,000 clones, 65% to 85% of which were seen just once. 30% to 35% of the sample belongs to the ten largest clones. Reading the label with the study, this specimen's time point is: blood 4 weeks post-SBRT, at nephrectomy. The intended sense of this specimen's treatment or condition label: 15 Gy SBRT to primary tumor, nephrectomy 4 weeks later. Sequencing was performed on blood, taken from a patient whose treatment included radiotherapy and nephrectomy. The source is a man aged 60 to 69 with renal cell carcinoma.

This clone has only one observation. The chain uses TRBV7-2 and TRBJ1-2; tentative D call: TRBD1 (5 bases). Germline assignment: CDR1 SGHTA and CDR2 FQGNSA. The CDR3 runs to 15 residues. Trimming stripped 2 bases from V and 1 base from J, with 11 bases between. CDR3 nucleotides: TGTGCCAGCAGCTTAATGGGGACCGATAACTATGGCTACACCTTC. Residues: CASSLMGTDNYGYTF.

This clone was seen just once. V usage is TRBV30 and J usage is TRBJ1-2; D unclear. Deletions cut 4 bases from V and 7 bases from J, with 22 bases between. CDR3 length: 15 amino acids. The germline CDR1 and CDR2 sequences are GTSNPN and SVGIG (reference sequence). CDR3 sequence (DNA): TGTGCCTGGACTCGGTCCCCCCTAGACGGTTCTGGCTACACCTTC. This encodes CAWTRSPLDGSGYTF.

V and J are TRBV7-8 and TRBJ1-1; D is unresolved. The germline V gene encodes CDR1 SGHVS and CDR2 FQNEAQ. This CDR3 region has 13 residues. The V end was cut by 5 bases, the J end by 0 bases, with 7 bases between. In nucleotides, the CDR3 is TGTGCCAGCAGCCAGGCCATGAACACTGAAGCTTTCTTT. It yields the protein CASSQAMNTEAFF.

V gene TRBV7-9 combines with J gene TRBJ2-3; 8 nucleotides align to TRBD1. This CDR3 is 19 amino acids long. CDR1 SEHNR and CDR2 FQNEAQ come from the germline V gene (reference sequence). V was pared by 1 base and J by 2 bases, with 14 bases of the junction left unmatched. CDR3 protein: CASSLEVSGRGRVTDTQYF. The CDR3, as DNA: TGTGCCAGCAGCTTAGAAGTCTCGGGCAGGGGGCGCGTCACAGATACGCAGTATTTT.

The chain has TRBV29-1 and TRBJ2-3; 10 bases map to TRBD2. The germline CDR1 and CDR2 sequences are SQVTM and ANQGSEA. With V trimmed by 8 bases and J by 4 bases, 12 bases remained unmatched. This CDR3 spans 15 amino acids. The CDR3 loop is CSTDSGRPNSDTQYF. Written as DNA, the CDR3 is TGCAGCACAGATAGCGGGAGGCCCAATTCAGATACGCAGTATTTT.

CDR3 region: CASSLAAASYEQYF. The CDR3 DNA sequence: TGCGCCAGCAGCTTGGCCGCCGCTTCCTACGAGCAGTACTTC. This chain connects TRBV5-1 to TRBJ2-7; D ambiguous. The germline V gene encodes CDR1 SGHRS and CDR2 YFSETQ. The CDR3 spans 14 residues. Deletions cut 0 bases from V and 1 base from J, with 8 bases between. Full variable domain (outside the CDR3, taken from reference TRBV5-1 and TRBJ2-7): KAGVTQTPRYLIKTRGQQVTLSCSPISGHRSVSWYQQTPGQGLQFLFEYFSETQRNKGNFPGRFSGRQFSNSRSEMNVSTLELGDSALYLCASSLAAASYEQYFGPGTRLTVT.

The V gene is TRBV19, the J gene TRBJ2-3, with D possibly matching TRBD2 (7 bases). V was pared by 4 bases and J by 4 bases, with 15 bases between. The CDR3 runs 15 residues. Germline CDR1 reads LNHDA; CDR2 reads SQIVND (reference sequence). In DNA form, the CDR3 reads TGTGCCAGTAGTAGGATCGAGGGGGGGGCAGATACGCAGTATTTT. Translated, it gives CASSRIEGGADTQYF.

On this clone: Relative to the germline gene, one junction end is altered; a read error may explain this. Here the CDR3 reads CASSQEEGRVNGYTF. In nucleotides, the CDR3 is TGCGCCAGCAGCCAAGAGGAGGGACGAGTTAATGGCTACACCTTC. The chain uses TRBV7-4 and TRBJ1-2, with a weak D call TRBD1 (5 bases). CDR3 size: 15 residues. The germline V gene encodes CDR1 SGHVT and CDR2 SQSDAQ.

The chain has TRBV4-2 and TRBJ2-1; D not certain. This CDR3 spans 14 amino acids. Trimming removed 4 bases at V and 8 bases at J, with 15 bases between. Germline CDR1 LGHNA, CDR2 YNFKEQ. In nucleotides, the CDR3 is TGTGCCAGCAGCCCCCAATCCCTGGTAGATGAGCAGTTCTTC. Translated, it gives CASSPQSLVDEQFF.

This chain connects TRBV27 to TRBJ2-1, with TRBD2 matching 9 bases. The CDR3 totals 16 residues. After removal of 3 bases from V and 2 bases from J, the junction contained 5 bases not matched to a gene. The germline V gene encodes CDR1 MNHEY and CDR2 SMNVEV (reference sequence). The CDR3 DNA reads TGTGCCAGCAGTTTCGCGGGGGGGGTAGCCTACAATGAGCAGTTCTTC. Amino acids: CASSFAGGVAYNEQFF.

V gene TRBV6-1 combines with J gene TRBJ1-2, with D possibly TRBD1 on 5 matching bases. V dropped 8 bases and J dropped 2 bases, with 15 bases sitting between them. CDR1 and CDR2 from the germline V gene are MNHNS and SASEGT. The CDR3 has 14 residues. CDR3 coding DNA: TGTGCCAGCGGCCAGGGAGCTTCAAACTATGGCTACACCTTC. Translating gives CASGQGASNYGYTF.

For the CDR3, the DNA is TGCAGCGTTGAGGGCCGACAGCCCCAAGAGACCCAGTACTTC. Its protein is CSVEGRQPQETQYF. This chain links TRBV29-1 with TRBJ2-5, with D perhaps TRBD1 (5 bases). Germline CDR1 is SQVTM and CDR2 is ANQGSEA. This CDR3 contains 14 residues. V was shortened by 3 bases and J by 1 base, with 12 bases between the two germline ends.

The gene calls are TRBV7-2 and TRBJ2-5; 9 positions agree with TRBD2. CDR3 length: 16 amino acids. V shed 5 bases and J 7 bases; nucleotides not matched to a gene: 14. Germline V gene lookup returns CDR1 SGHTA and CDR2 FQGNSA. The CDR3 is CASSTRREGRAGTQYF. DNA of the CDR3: TGTGCCAGCAGCACCCGGCGGGAGGGGAGGGCGGGGACCCAGTACTTC.

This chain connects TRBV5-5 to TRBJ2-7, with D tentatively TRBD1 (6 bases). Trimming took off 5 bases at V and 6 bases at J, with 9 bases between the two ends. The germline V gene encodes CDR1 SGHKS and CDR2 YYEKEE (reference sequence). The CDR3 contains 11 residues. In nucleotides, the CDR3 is TGTGCCAGCAGGCAAGGGGGCGAGCAGTACTTC. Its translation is CASRQGGEQYF.

The CDR3 spells CASRNRDYNSPLHF. The CDR3 nucleotides are TGTGCCAGCAGGAACAGGGACTATAATTCACCCCTCCACTTT. The chain has TRBV27 and TRBJ1-6; D perhaps matches TRBD1 (6 bases). V was trimmed by 6 bases and J by 3 bases, leaving 9 bases between them. Germline V CDR1 and CDR2: MNHEY, SMNVEV (reference sequence). This CDR3 spans 14 amino acids.